This record concerns one T cell receptor (beta chain) sequence. Other DNA sequences in the same sample also yield this CDR3. Sequencing was performed with immunoSEQ multiplex PCR; in TCRdb, only in-frame clones are kept and a portion is missing. The table records 100,000 to 150,000 clones, 91% of them present only once. This sample is part of a study of control samples from healthy donors and cancer patients. This CDR3 contains 13 residues. V lost 5 bases, J lost 4 bases, and 2 bases stayed unmatched. Germline CDR1 and CDR2: SNHLY and FYNNEI. Sequenced: blood. This chain links TRBV2 with TRBJ2-3, with 8 bases that match TRBD1. This sequence was found in a young man in good health. The CDR3 spells CASSRQGPDTQYF. The CDR3 region has the DNA TGTGCCAGCAGTCGACAGGGGCCAGATACGCAGTATTTT.